Given below is one T cell receptor (beta chain) in context. Its antigen remains unknown. The primer mix had 60 Vbeta and 13 Jbeta primers. Profiled with immunoSEQ multiplex PCR; TCRdb holds only in-frame clones, not every one. This sample has about 160,000 clones, with under 80% found just once. This specimen comes from a study of cytomegalovirus exposure and HLA in healthy donors. Regarding donors, all were healthy bone marrow donors. This CDR3 has 14 amino acids. The V end was cut by 3 bases, the J end by 4 bases, with 12 bases between. Germline assignment: CDR1 SQVTM and CDR2 ANQGSEA. Study-wide points: The likely origin of a cluster of highly shared sequence variants was a sequencing artifact.

V and J are TRBV29-1 and TRBJ2-2, with a tentative D call TRBD2 (6 bases). The sequenced material came from PBMCs. The receptor comes from a female donor in good health and CMV-seronegative. This CDR3 is CSVDPGRVTGELFF. The CDR3 DNA follows: TGCAGCGTTGACCCCGGGAGAGTCACCGGGGAGCTGTTTTTT.